This T cell receptor beta chain was recovered during a study of cytomegalovirus exposure and HLA in healthy donors. Study-level results: Near-uniform donor sequencing depth was presumed by presence/absence analyses.

The V gene's germline CDR1 is SGDLS and CDR2 YYNGEE. The CDR3 is made up of 15 amino acids. With 4 bases removed from V and 0 bases from J, the gap between germline ends came to 13 bases. 13 Jbeta primers and 60 Vbeta primers were used for the PCR. The method was immunoSEQ multiplex PCR; TCRdb's version includes in-frame clones alone and lacks a portion of them. The table shows around 130,000 clones, with 75% occurring only once. Details on this clone: Its antigen is undetermined. Within the sample, other DNA sequences also encode this same CDR3.

The source material was PBMCs. This rearrangement joins TRBV9 to TRBJ1-1; D remains unclear. The TCR originated in a woman aged 40 to 50 in good health and CMV-seropositive. The CDR3 DNA follows: TGTGCCAGCAGCCCGTCAGGCCAGCTGAACACTGAAGCTTTCTTT. Residues: CASSPSGQLNTEAFF. The full variable domain, in which reference TRBV9 and TRBJ1-1 provide the parts outside the CDR3, is DSGVTQTPKHLITATGQRVTLRCSPRSGDLSVYWYQQSLDQGLQFLIQYYNGEERAKGNILERFSAQQFPDLHSELNLSSLELGDSALYFCASSPSGQLNTEAFFGQGTRLTVV.